Below are 24 T cell receptor beta chains sequenced from a single sample in a study of blood T cell repertoires in COVID-19 (dated by TCRdb to the early 2020s). Libraries were made using the immunoSEQ multiplex PCR assay. This immuneACCESS table, as held by TCRdb, lists in-frame sequences with V and J called but not all clones. Of the missing ones, under half trace to an unresolved V gene in checked studies; the others have no known cause. Within this sample are around 63,000 clones, with roughly 84% of them counted one time only. The top ten hold less than 6% of the sample. Sequences were obtained from peripheral blood. Receptors originate from a woman in her 70s with acute or convalescent COVID-19.

This sequence joins TRBV18 and TRBJ1-1; D is unresolved. This CDR3 has 15 residues. Trimming stripped 6 bases from V and 7 bases from J, with 21 bases between. Germline CDR1 reads KGHSH; CDR2 reads LQKENI. The CDR3 bases are TGTGCCAGCTCTGCGGAGGGCCGCGAGATAGGTGAAGCTTTCTTT. Protein: CASSAEGREIGEAFF.

This chain uses TRBV12-3 or TRBV12-4 with TRBJ1-5; unclear D gene. This CDR3 comprises 13 residues. V gave up 6 bases and J gave up 2 bases, with 8 bases separating them. DNA of the CDR3: TGTGCCAGCAGGCCGGGTCGCAATCAGCCCCAGCATTTT. Its protein product is CASRPGRNQPQHF.

The chain employs TRBV18 and TRBJ2-1; maybe TRBD2 (5 bases). This CDR3 has 14 amino acids. Germline lookup yields CDR1 KGHSH and CDR2 LQKENI. The V end lost 0 bases, the J end lost 5 bases, and 8 bases lay between the germline ends. The DNA for the CDR3 is TGTGCCAGCTCACCACCGGTGAGGGACAATGAGCAGTTCTTC. Amino acid sequence: CASSPPVRDNEQFF.

V and J are TRBV5-5 and TRBJ1-4; possible D gene TRBD1, 6 bases. This CDR3 has 13 amino acids. Trimming cost V 3 bases and J 4 bases, with 7 bases left between them. The germline CDR1 and CDR2 sequences are SGHKS and YYEKEE (reference sequence). CDR3 in amino acids: CASSSQGNEKLFF. The CDR3 DNA follows: TGTGCCAGCAGCTCACAGGGTAATGAAAAACTGTTTTTT.

This clone was counted a few times. The chain is built from TRBV2 and TRBJ1-1; possible D gene TRBD1, 6 bases. V lost 0 bases and J 11 bases, leaving 16 bases between the germline ends. Germline values: CDR1 SNHLY, CDR2 FYNNEI. This CDR3 region has 14 residues. The CDR3 protein is CASSEARGTDEAFF. The CDR3 DNA follows: TGTGCCAGCAGTGAAGCGAGGGGGACCGACGAGGCTTTCTTT.

In nucleotides, the CDR3 is TGTGCCAGCATGGTTCAGGACTCCTACGAGCAGTACTTC. As protein: CASMVQDSYEQYF. The chain joins TRBV5-4 to TRBJ2-7; D gene ambiguous. The CDR3 sequence is 13 residues long. Trimming removed 6 bases from V and 0 bases from J, with 10 bases in between. Germline-derived CDR1 and CDR2 are SGHNT and YYREEE (reference sequence).

The V and J genes are TRBV4-2 and TRBJ2-5; tentatively, D is TRBD1 (6 bases). This CDR3 is 15 amino acids long. CDR1 and CDR2 (germline): LGHNA, YNFKEQ. Trimming removed 2 bases at V and 2 bases at J, with 12 bases between. CDR3 loop: CASSQPLGGQETQYF. The CDR3 DNA is TGTGCCAGCAGCCAACCCCTAGGGGGTCAAGAGACCCAGTACTTC.

This chain uses TRBV5-4 with TRBJ2-4; possible D gene TRBD1, 7 bases. This CDR3 comprises 16 residues. Germline V gene sequence: CDR1 SGHNT, CDR2 YYREEE (reference sequence). V was cut by 5 bases and J by 0 bases, with 15 bases left in between. As DNA, the CDR3 is TGTGCCAGCAGTGGGGCGGGACAGTTAGCCAAAAACATTCAGTACTTC. Amino acids: CASSGAGQLAKNIQYF.

This rearrangement joins TRBV6-5 to TRBJ1-4; 8 nucleotides align to TRBD1. V shed 4 bases and J 6 bases; nucleotides not matched to a gene: 4. The germline V gene encodes CDR1 MNHEY and CDR2 SVGAGI. The CDR3 extends over 14 amino acids. The CDR3 reads CASSSQGGDEKLFF. CDR3 in DNA: TGTGCCAGCAGTTCACAGGGGGGGGATGAAAAACTGTTTTTT.

This sequence joins TRBV28 and TRBJ1-6; 7 positions match TRBD1. CDR1 MDHEN and CDR2 SYDVKM come from the germline V gene. The CDR3 loop spans 16 amino acids. The junction had 12 bases not matched to a gene; V was cut back by 5 bases and J by 8 bases. CDR3 in DNA: TGTGCCAGCAGTGGAGACAGGGCATCAGTGGATTCACCCCTCCACTTT. Translating it yields CASSGDRASVDSPLHF.

J is TRBJ1-6 and V is TRBV19, with a weak D call TRBD1 (6 bases). This CDR3 is built from 17 residues. Germline lookup yields CDR1 LNHDA and CDR2 SQIVND (reference sequence). The germline V and J ends were trimmed by 5 bases and 7 bases, with 21 bases remaining between them. CDR3 region: CASSPLPSGAGNSPLHF. The CDR3 DNA is TGTGCCAGTAGTCCCCTCCCCTCAGGGGCTGGGAATTCACCCCTCCACTTT.

The gene calls are TRBV5-1 and TRBJ2-3; 7 bases are a match to TRBD2. This CDR3 region has 14 residues. CDR1 is SGHRS and CDR2 is YFSETQ in the germline V gene. The V and J ends lost 6 bases and 6 bases, in that order; junction bases with no gene match: 10. The DNA of the CDR3 is TGCGCCAGCATCCCCACCGGGGGGTCGGATACGCAGTATTTT. Protein sequence: CASIPTGGSDTQYF.

The chain has TRBV4-2 and TRBJ1-3; no clear D. In germline, CDR1 is LGHNA, CDR2 YNFKEQ. The CDR3 extends over 13 amino acids. Trimming removed 2 bases from V and 2 bases from J, with 4 bases in between. DNA of the CDR3: TGTGCCAGCAGCCAACACACTGGAAACACCATATATTTT. Its protein product is CASSQHTGNTIYF.

The CDR3 protein is CASSLVGGSIGYTF. Written as DNA, the CDR3 is TGTGCCAGCAGCTTGGTCGGGGGGTCAATTGGCTACACCTTC. This chain links TRBV5-4 with TRBJ1-2, with D perhaps TRBD1 (5 bases). V lost 0 bases to trimming and J lost 7 bases, with 13 bases between them. The CDR3 totals 14 residues. CDR1 SGHNT and CDR2 YYREEE come from the germline V gene (reference sequence).

This clone was picked up a small number of times. The chain uses TRBV19 and TRBJ2-7, with a tentative D call TRBD1 (6 bases). Trimming removed 3 bases at V and 2 bases at J, with 14 bases between. CDR3 length equals 15 residues. Germline V gene lookup returns CDR1 LNHDA and CDR2 SQIVND (reference sequence). The CDR3 region is CASSIGGTSTYEQYF. The CDR3 coding sequence is TGTGCCAGTAGTATTGGGGGCACATCTACCTACGAGCAGTACTTC. Based on the CDR3 plus reference TRBV19 and TRBJ2-7, the full variable domain is DGGITQSPKYLFRKEGQNVTLSCEQNLNHDAMYWYRQDPGQGLRLIYYSQIVNDFQKGDIAEGYSVSREKKESFPLTVTSAQKNPTAFYLCASSIGGTSTYEQYFGPGTRLTVT.

V usage is TRBV9 and J usage is TRBJ2-5, with a tentative D call TRBD1 (6 bases). The CDR3 is 15 residues long. The germline V and J ends were trimmed by 4 bases and 4 bases, with 17 bases remaining between them. CDR1 SGDLS and CDR2 YYNGEE come from the germline V gene. The CDR3: CASSLYHREGETQYF. The CDR3 DNA follows: TGTGCCAGCAGCTTATACCACAGGGAAGGAGAGACCCAGTACTTC.

The chain uses TRBV7-2 and TRBJ1-5; the D is unclear. In germline, CDR1 is SGHTA, CDR2 FQGNSA. The CDR3 totals 13 residues. Trimming took off 5 bases at V and 3 bases at J, with 8 bases between the two ends. The CDR3 nucleotides are TGTGCCAGCAGCCCGACAAACAATCAGCCCCAGCATTTT. It encodes CASSPTNNQPQHF.

A few counts support this clone. The rearrangement links TRBV19 to TRBJ2-1; a possible D gene is TRBD1 (6 bases). This CDR3 spans 17 amino acids. Deletions cut 5 bases from V and 1 base from J, with 18 bases between. CDR1 and CDR2 (germline): LNHDA, SQIVND (reference sequence). The CDR3 coding sequence is TGTGCCAGTAGTGTCTACCCGGGACACGAGTCCTACAATGAGCAGTTCTTC. Its translation: CASSVYPGHESYNEQFF. Complete variable domain (other parts from reference TRBV19 and TRBJ2-1): DGGITQSPKYLFRKEGQNVTLSCEQNLNHDAMYWYRQDPGQGLRLIYYSQIVNDFQKGDIAEGYSVSREKKESFPLTVTSAQKNPTAFYLCASSVYPGHESYNEQFFGPGTRLTVL.

The chain couples TRBV28 to TRBJ1-4, with D possibly being TRBD1 (6 bases). Per the germline V gene, CDR1 is MDHEN and CDR2 is SYDVKM. This CDR3 has 15 residues. Trimming stripped 7 bases from V and 2 bases from J, with 14 bases between. The CDR3 region is CASNRQGWTNEKLFF. The CDR3 region has the DNA TGTGCCAGCAACCGGCAGGGGTGGACTAATGAAAAACTGTTTTTT. Filled out from reference TRBV28 and TRBJ1-4, the complete variable domain reads DVKVTQSSRYLVKRTGEKVFLECVQDMDHENMFWYRQDPGLGLRLIYFSYDVKMKEKGDIPEGYSVSREKKERFSLILESASTNQTSMYLCASNRQGWTNEKLFFGSGTQLSVL.

This rearrangement joins TRBV28 to TRBJ1-5, with 8 positions matching TRBD1. In germline, CDR1 is MDHEN, CDR2 SYDVKM. CDR3 size: 14 residues. The J segment lost 6 bases and the V segment lost 6 bases, leaving 7 bases of the junction unmatched. This CDR3 reads CASRTDRAGQPQHF. CDR3 coding DNA: TGTGCCAGCAGGACGGACAGGGCGGGTCAGCCCCAGCATTTT.

V is TRBV3-1 (or the pseudogene TRBV3-2) and J is TRBJ1-3; 8 positions agree with TRBD1. CDR3 length: 16 residues. CDR1 and CDR2 (germline): LGHDT, YNNKEL (reference sequence). The trim removed 4 bases at V and 0 bases at J, leaving 5 bases unmatched. The CDR3 DNA reads TGTGCCAGCAGCCGTCAGGGACAGGCCTCTGGAAACACCATATATTTT. It codes for CASSRQGQASGNTIYF.

CDR3 bases: TGTGCCAGCAGTTACGTAGGAGTATCGTCAGATACGCAGTATTTT. Protein sequence: CASSYVGVSSDTQYF. V is TRBV6-5 and J is TRBJ2-3; D remains ambiguous. CDR1 and CDR2 from the germline V gene are MNHEY and SVGAGI. V shed 2 bases and J shed 4 bases, with 13 bases lying between them. The CDR3 totals 15 residues.

This chain joins TRBV2 and TRBJ1-5; 11 bases are a match to TRBD1. From germline, CDR1 is SNHLY and CDR2 FYNNEI. V gave up 8 bases and J gave up 7 bases; unmatched junction bases: 16. The CDR3 covers 17 residues. The CDR3 DNA is TGTGCCAGCCAAGCCTCCTGGACAGGGGGCGCGGAACAGCCCCAGCATTTT. It encodes CASQASWTGGAEQPQHF.

CDR3 coding DNA: TGTGCCAGCAGTGGTCTTACGCAGGGGGATACGCAGTATTTT. It codes for CASSGLTQGDTQYF. The chain recombines TRBV2 with TRBJ2-3, with D maybe TRBD1 (6 bases). Trimming removed 4 bases from V and 6 bases from J, with 14 bases in between. Germline V gene lookup returns CDR1 SNHLY and CDR2 FYNNEI. The CDR3 loop spans 14 amino acids.